A selection of T cell receptor beta chains follows, all from one sample in a study of shared clonotypes between healthy human individuals. Method: immunoSEQ multiplex PCR; TCRdb's copy keeps in-frame clones and lacks some. There are 2 million or so clones in the sample; less than 95% occur only once, and approximately 1.2% lies in the top ten. Sequenced sample: naive CD8+ T cells sorted from blood. These receptors were taken from a man between 18 and 35 years old in good health. The CDR3 runs from the conserved cysteine through the conserved F or W. D genes are given only for firm matches. A clone size is listed for some rows: how often the clone was seen (once, few, many), or a class if it is expanded.

J | size | V | D | length | CDR3 | DNA
TRBJ2-3 | NA | TRBV7-8 | NA | 17 | CASSLEVWASDTDTQYF | TGTGCCAGCAGCTTGGAAGTTTGGGCTAGTGATACAGATACGCAGTATTTT
TRBJ2-7 | NA | TRBV18 | NA | 15 | CASSPQMSYSYEQYF | TGTGCCAGCTCACCACAGATGTCCTACTCCTACGAGCAGTACTTC
TRBJ2-2 | NA | TRBV10-3 | NA | 13 | CAIRDGLPGELFF | TGTGCCATCCGGGACGGGCTCCCGGGGGAGCTGTTTTTT
TRBJ1-5 | once | TRBV13 | NA | 12 | CASSLRGQPQHF | TGTGCCAGCAGCTTACGGGGTCAGCCCCAGCATTTT
TRBJ2-7 | NA | TRBV15 | NA | 13 | CATSRGRLQEQYF | TGTGCCACCAGCAGGGGCCGGTTGCAGGAGCAGTACTTC
TRBJ1-5 | NA | TRBV5-1 | NA | 14 | CASSLTGKYQPQHF | TGCGCCAGCAGCCTTACAGGGAAGTATCAGCCCCAGCATTTT
TRBJ1-2 | NA | TRBV5-1 | TRBD1 | 15 | CASSLAGQGDYGYTF | TGCGCCAGCAGCTTGGCCGGACAGGGGGACTATGGCTACACCTTC
TRBJ2-3 | once | TRBV5-4 | TRBD1 | 14 | CASSWDSYTDTQYF | TGTGCCAGCAGCTGGGACAGTTACACAGATACGCAGTATTTT
TRBJ2-7 | NA | TRBV11-2 | NA | 15 | CASSLEQQRSYEQYF | TGTGCCAGCAGCTTAGAACAGCAGAGATCCTACGAGCAGTACTTC
TRBJ2-5 | once | TRBV12-5 | TRBD1 | 17 | CASGPTGGIYKQETQYF | TGTGCTAGTGGTCCGACAGGGGGTATCTATAAGCAAGAGACCCAGTACTTC
TRBJ2-7 | NA | TRBV4-1 | NA | 11 | CASSQDAEQYF | TGCGCCAGCAGCCAAGACGCCGAGCAGTACTTC
TRBJ2-1 | NA | TRBV7-9 | NA | 14 | CASSPRTDYNEQFF | TGTGCCAGCAGCCCTAGGACCGACTACAATGAGCAGTTCTTC
TRBJ2-1 | NA | TRBV10-1 | NA | 14 | CASSVDGSYNEQFF | TGCGCCAGCAGTGTGGACGGTTCCTACAATGAGCAGTTCTTC